This TCR beta chain was documented in a study of beta chain features in type 1 diabetes. The CDR3 contains 15 residues. V dropped 2 bases and J dropped 1 base, with 8 bases sitting between them. Germline CDR1 LGHNA, CDR2 YSLEER. Study results and limitations: Moderate yet significant TCRB CDR3 shortening was seen in Type 1 diabetes patients in all four CD4+ subsets. In patients and controls equally, PCR might favor templates that are shorter.

A CD45RO/CCR7/CD25/CD127/CD95/CD27 panel sorted naive, central memory, regulatory and stem cell-like memory CD4+ cells. Concerning this clone itself: No antigen is known for it.

All of the isolated RNA was reverse transcribed, so expressed TCRB transcripts were sequenced. This table comes from immunoSEQ multiplex PCR, and its TCRdb copy is limited to in-frame clones, with some not included. This sample has about 640,000 clones, with 9.5% to 15% found just once. The source is a man younger than 45 with type 1 diabetes. Sequencing was carried out using naive CD4+ T cells from blood. The chain employs TRBV4-3 and TRBJ1-4, with D hard to call. The DNA for the CDR3 is TGCGCCAGCAGCCAACTGAAGGGAACTAATGAAAAACTGTTTTTT. Its protein is CASSQLKGTNEKLFF.